What follows describes a single TCR beta chain. Everyone who took part was roughly 18 to 95 years old, and they came from 20 to 25 US areas. Each participant's cohort was designated according to participant-reported clinical history. This entry is derived from a study of blood T cell repertoires in COVID-19. Looking at the study overall: Acute-phase and convalescent COVID-19 samples originated in the United States, Italy and Spain.

The authors' processing: From reference gene primer amplification, estimates of nucleated cell counts were derived. Repertoires were generated with immunoSEQ multiplex PCR, while TCRdb's copy carries only in-frame clones and drops some. V and J calls and clone size are given by that table; D and trimming were obtained from the DNA. This sample has about 350,000 clones; roughly 87% occur once, and the top ten carry 2.5% to 3%. The sequenced sample consisted of PBMCs or T cells enriched from blood (not recorded which). The sequence was collected from a woman aged 25-40 years who had recovered from COVID-19.

CDR3: CASSRGMGRGSGYTF. The CDR3 nucleotides are TGTGCCAGCAGTCGGGGTATGGGCAGGGGAAGTGGCTACACCTTC. This chain joins TRBV27 and TRBJ1-2, with a tentative D call TRBD1 (6 bases). The CDR3 is 15 amino acids. V lost 5 bases and J lost 7, with 20 bases in between. CDR1 MNHEY and CDR2 SMNVEV come from the germline V gene (reference sequence).